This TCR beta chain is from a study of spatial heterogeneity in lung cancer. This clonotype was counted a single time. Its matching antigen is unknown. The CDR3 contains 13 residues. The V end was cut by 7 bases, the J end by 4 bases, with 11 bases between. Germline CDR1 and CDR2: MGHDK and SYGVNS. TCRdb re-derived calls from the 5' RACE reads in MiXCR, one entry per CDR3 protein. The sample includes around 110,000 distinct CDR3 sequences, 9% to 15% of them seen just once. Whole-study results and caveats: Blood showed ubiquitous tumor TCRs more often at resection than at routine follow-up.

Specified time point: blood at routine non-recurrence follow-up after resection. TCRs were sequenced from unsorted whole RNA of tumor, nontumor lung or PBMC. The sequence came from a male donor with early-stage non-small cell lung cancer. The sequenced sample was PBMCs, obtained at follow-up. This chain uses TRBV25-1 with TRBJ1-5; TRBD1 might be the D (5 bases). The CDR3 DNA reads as TGTGCCAGCAAGGGGTCGGGGAATCAGCCCCAGCATTTT. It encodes CASKGSGNQPQHF.